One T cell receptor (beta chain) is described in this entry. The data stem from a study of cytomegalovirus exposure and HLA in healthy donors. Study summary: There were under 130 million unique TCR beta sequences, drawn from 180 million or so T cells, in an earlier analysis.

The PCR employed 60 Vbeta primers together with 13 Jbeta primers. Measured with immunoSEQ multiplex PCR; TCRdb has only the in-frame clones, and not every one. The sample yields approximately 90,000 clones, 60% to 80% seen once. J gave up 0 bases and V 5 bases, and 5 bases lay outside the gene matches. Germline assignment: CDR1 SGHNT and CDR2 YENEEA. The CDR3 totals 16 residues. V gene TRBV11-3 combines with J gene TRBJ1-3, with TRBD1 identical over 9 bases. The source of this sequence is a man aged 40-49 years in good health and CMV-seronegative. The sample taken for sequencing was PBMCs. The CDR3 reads CASSGTGPSSGNTIYF. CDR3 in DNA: TGTGCCAGCAGCGGGACAGGGCCGAGCTCTGGAAACACCATATATTTT.